The 25 T cell receptor beta chains below all came from one sample that was sequenced in a study of preoperative IRX-2 immunotherapy in early breast cancer. Profiling relied on immunoSEQ multiplex PCR, and the TCRdb table lists in-frame clones only, not all of them. The table lists 28,000 or so clones, around 90% of them singletons. As to treatment: preoperative locoregional IRX-2 cytokine immunotherapy. The sample was taken from a patient treated with IRX-2 immunotherapy. Receptors were obtained from a human donor with breast cancer.

The chain joins TRBV30 to TRBJ1-2; D is uncertain. Trimming took 1 base from V and 4 from J, leaving 10 bases between them. Germline V gene data show CDR1 as GTSNPN and CDR2 as SVGIG (reference sequence). The CDR3 has 13 amino acids. CDR3 sequence reads: CAWSDGPGYGYTF. The CDR3 DNA reads as TGTGCCTGGAGTGACGGACCGGGCTATGGCTACACCTTC.

This chain uses TRBV25-1 with TRBJ1-5, with 8 bases that match TRBD1. Losses at the gene ends were 4 bases for V and 7 bases for J; bases not matched to a gene: 12. Germline V lookup: CDR1 MGHDK, CDR2 SYGVNS. This CDR3 comprises 16 residues. The chain's CDR3 is CASSGPDRGRGQPQHF. The CDR3 bases are TGTGCCAGCAGTGGCCCCGACAGGGGAAGAGGACAGCCCCAGCATTTT.

The J gene is TRBJ2-1, the V gene TRBV7-2; 9 bases match TRBD2. The CDR3 is 15 amino acids. Germline V gene sequence: CDR1 SGHTA, CDR2 FQGNSA. J was trimmed by 8 bases and V by 1 base; bases with no gene match: 6. The CDR3 nucleotides read TGTGCCAGCAGCTTAGAAGCTAGCGGGGCCCATGAGCAGTTCTTC. Translated: CASSLEASGAHEQFF.

This clone was recorded only once. The V call is TRBV6-4, the J call TRBJ2-2, with 8 nucleotides matching TRBD2. The length of the CDR3 is 16 residues. V gave up 4 bases and J gave up 2 bases; unmatched junction bases: 6. Germline V lookup: CDR1 MRHNA, CDR2 SNTAGT. The CDR3 region has the DNA TGTGCCAGCAGTGCCGAACTAGCGGAAAACACCGGGGAGCTGTTTTTT. Translating gives CASSAELAENTGELFF.

The V gene is TRBV12-5, the J gene TRBJ2-1; D is possibly TRBD1 (6 bases). The germline V gene encodes CDR1 LGHNT and CDR2 FRNRAP. V lost 0 bases, J lost 10 bases, and 16 bases lay in between. This CDR3 has 15 amino acids. Here the CDR3 reads CASGLVGQFFSEQFF. DNA for the CDR3: TGTGCTAGTGGTTTGGTAGGACAGTTCTTCTCGGAGCAGTTCTTC.

This clone was observed a single time. The chain recombines TRBV7-9 with TRBJ2-3; D is ambiguous. V dropped 5 bases and J dropped 6 bases, with 9 bases sitting between them. Germline V gene data show CDR1 as SEHNR and CDR2 as FQNEAQ (reference sequence). The CDR3 totals 12 residues. CDR3 nucleotides: TGTGCCAGCAGCCTAAATGGGGATACGCAGTATTTT. Its protein is CASSLNGDTQYF. Variable domain in full (rest from reference TRBV7-9 and TRBJ2-3): DTGVSQNPRHKITKRGQNVTFRCDPISEHNRLYWYRQTLGQGPEFLTYFQNEAQLEKSRLLSDRFSAERPKGSFSTLEIQRTEQGDSAMYLCASSLNGDTQYFGPGTRLTVL.

The V and J genes are TRBV6-6 and TRBJ2-1, with TRBD2 identical over 10 bases. Looked up from germline, CDR1 is MNHNY and CDR2 is SVGAGI (reference sequence). The CDR3 length is 15 residues. V trimming: 2 bases; J trimming: 10 bases; junction bases outside the gene matches: 8. The CDR3 sequence is CASSYLSSGSPEQFF. Here the CDR3 DNA reads TGTGCCAGCAGTTACCTTTCTAGCGGGAGTCCAGAGCAGTTCTTC.

V usage is TRBV7-8 and J usage is TRBJ2-2; D is unresolved. V lost 5 bases and J 6 bases, leaving 10 bases between the germline ends. Germline V gene lookup returns CDR1 SGHVS and CDR2 FQNEAQ. This CDR3 has 13 residues. CDR3: CASSPRHAGELFF. CDR3 nucleotides: TGTGCCAGCAGCCCTAGGCATGCCGGGGAGCTGTTTTTT.

The chain has TRBV6-5 and TRBJ1-6, with D unclear. The germline CDR1 and CDR2 sequences are MNHEY and SVGAGI. Trimming took 8 bases from V and 0 from J, leaving 5 bases between them. This CDR3 contains 13 residues. CDR3 loop: CASGSSYNSPLHF. The CDR3 coding sequence is TGTGCCAGCGGAAGCTCCTATAATTCACCCCTCCACTTT.

V usage is TRBV7-8 and J usage is TRBJ1-2; D remains ambiguous. Germline V lookup: CDR1 SGHVS, CDR2 FQNEAQ. The CDR3 covers 13 residues. V was cut by 2 bases and J by 1 base, with 5 bases left in between. The CDR3 is CASSLIDNYGYTF. The CDR3 DNA sequence: TGTGCCAGCAGCTTAATCGATAACTATGGCTACACCTTC.

The chain links TRBV5-3 to TRBJ2-5; 8 bases map to TRBD1. TRBV5-3 is labeled an ORF, and its function is uncertain. CDR3 length equals 14 residues. After removal of 0 bases from V and 5 bases from J, the junction contained 3 bases not matched to a gene. DNA for the CDR3: TGTGCCAGAAGCTTGGTTGGACAGGGTGAGACCCAGTACTTC. Its protein product is CARSLVGQGETQYF.

CDR3 DNA: TGTGCCAGCAGTTTACCTAATAGCGGGGGGTACAATGAGCAGTTCTTC. Its protein product is CASSLPNSGGYNEQFF. J is TRBJ2-1 and V is TRBV6-5, with 10 bases aligning to TRBD2. With V trimmed by 4 bases and J by 4 bases, 7 bases remained unmatched. The length of the CDR3 is 16 residues. Germline V gene data show CDR1 as MNHEY and CDR2 as SVGAGI.

This clone is a singleton in its sample. This rearrangement joins TRBV5-6 to TRBJ2-5; 7 nucleotides agree with TRBD1. TRBJ2-7 explains the end of the DNA better; the J call may be wrong. Germline V CDR1 and CDR2: SGHDT, YYEEEE. This CDR3 region has 14 residues. Written as DNA, the CDR3 is TGTGCCAGCAGCCCGACAGGGACCCTCTACGAGCAGTACTTC. The encoded protein is CASSPTGTLYEQYF.

This rearrangement joins TRBV19 to TRBJ1-1; 8 bases agree with TRBD1. Germline CDR1 and CDR2: LNHDA and SQIVND (reference sequence). The trim removed 10 bases at V and 3 bases at J, leaving 16 bases unmatched. This CDR3 region has 16 residues. The DNA of the CDR3 is TGTGCCACCAGCAAAAAGACAGGGGCCCTGTACACTGAAGCTTTCTTT. Translation: CATSKKTGALYTEAFF.

This clone has only one observation. The genes are TRBV7-2 and TRBJ2-7; D may be TRBD1 (6 bases). In germline, CDR1 is SGHTA, CDR2 FQGNSA. The CDR3 spans 14 residues. The ends were cut back, 5 bases at V and 1 base at J, with 12 bases in the middle. The CDR3 is CASSATTGSYEQYF. DNA for the CDR3: TGTGCCAGCAGCGCTACGACAGGTTCCTACGAGCAGTACTTC.

The chain uses TRBV30 and TRBJ1-6; a weak D match, TRBD1 (6 bases). Per the germline V gene, CDR1 is GTSNPN and CDR2 is SVGIG (reference sequence). V lost 5 bases and J 10 bases, leaving 15 bases between the germline ends. CDR3 length: 13 residues. CDR3 DNA: TGTGCCTGGGGCCCCGGGGGCTGGTCACCCCTCCACTTT. Encoded protein: CAWGPGGWSPLHF.

CDR3 sequence reads: CASSFQETQYF. CDR3 nucleotides: TGTGCCAGCAGCTTTCAAGAGACCCAGTACTTC. This chain connects TRBV11-1 to TRBJ2-5; no clear D. V lost 3 bases and J lost 2, with 1 base in between. The germline V gene has CDR1 SGHAT and CDR2 FQDESV (reference sequence). CDR3 length equals 11 residues.

The chain joins TRBV6-5 to TRBJ2-3; possibly TRBD1 for D (5 bases). The CDR3 contains 15 residues. V was trimmed by 7 bases and J by 4 bases, leaving 18 bases between them. From germline, CDR1 is MNHEY and CDR2 SVGAGI. The CDR3 reads CASNTQGFLADTQYF. CDR3 nucleotides: TGTGCCAGCAACACTCAGGGATTTTTGGCAGATACGCAGTATTTT.

This chain links TRBV28 with TRBJ1-5; TRBD1 is a possible D gene (6 bases). The V end lost 5 bases, the J end lost 7 bases, and 18 bases lay between the germline ends. This CDR3 region has 15 residues. In germline, CDR1 is MDHEN, CDR2 SYDVKM. The CDR3 here is CASSLEGRGWQPQHF. The CDR3 DNA reads as TGTGCCAGCAGTCTTGAGGGCAGGGGATGGCAGCCCCAGCATTTT.

V is TRBV5-1 and J is TRBJ1-1, with D perhaps matching TRBD1 (5 bases). CDR3 length equals 14 residues. Trimming took 3 bases from V and 4 from J, leaving 13 bases between them. Germline CDR1 and CDR2: SGHRS and YFSETQ. The CDR3 loop is CASSSGGSFTEAFF. DNA of the CDR3: TGCGCCAGCAGCTCTGGGGGGTCCTTCACTGAAGCTTTCTTT. The full variable domain, in which reference TRBV5-1 and TRBJ1-1 provide the parts outside the CDR3, is KAGVTQTPRYLIKTRGQQVTLSCSPISGHRSVSWYQQTPGQGLQFLFEYFSETQRNKGNFPGRFSGRQFSNSRSEMNVSTLELGDSALYLCASSSGGSFTEAFFGQGTRLTVV.

This sequence joins TRBV28 and TRBJ2-3; D is ambiguous. V shed 5 bases and J shed 1 base, with 13 bases lying between them. From germline, CDR1 is MDHEN and CDR2 SYDVKM. The CDR3 loop spans 15 amino acids. CDR3 region: CASSGMVGGTDTQYF. CDR3 sequence (DNA): TGTGCCAGCAGTGGAATGGTAGGAGGCACAGATACGCAGTATTTT. Supplemented by reference TRBV28 and TRBJ2-3, the full variable domain reads DVKVTQSSRYLVKRTGEKVFLECVQDMDHENMFWYRQDPGLGLRLIYFSYDVKMKEKGDIPEGYSVSREKKERFSLILESASTNQTSMYLCASSGMVGGTDTQYFGPGTRLTVL.

The chain joins TRBV7-2 to TRBJ2-5; 9 nucleotides line up with TRBD1. V dropped 5 bases and J dropped 5; count of bases not matched to a gene: 6. CDR1 is SGHTA, CDR2 FQGNSA, per germline. CDR3 length: 14 amino acids. DNA of the CDR3: TGTGCCAGCAGCCCCCGGGACAGGGAGGAGACCCAGTACTTC. This gives the protein CASSPRDREETQYF.

V is TRBV10-3 and J is TRBJ2-1; D unresolved. CDR1 and CDR2 (germline): ENHRY, SYGVKD. V was shortened by 0 bases and J by 8 bases, with 5 bases between the two germline ends. This CDR3 spans 12 amino acids. The CDR3 DNA is TGTGCCATCAGTGAGTCGACCTATGAGCAGTTCTTC. It is translated as CAISESTYEQFF.

The chain couples TRBV18 to TRBJ1-5; TRBD1 agrees at 11 bases. V dropped 5 bases and J dropped 7; count of bases not matched to a gene: 10. Germline V gives CDR1 KGHSH, CDR2 LQKENI. This CDR3 has 16 amino acids. The CDR3 is CASSVDRGPHGQPQHF. In DNA, the CDR3 is TGTGCCAGCTCAGTGGACAGGGGGCCGCATGGACAGCCCCAGCATTTT. Combining the CDR3 with reference TRBV18 and TRBJ1-5 gives the whole variable domain NAGVMQNPRHLVRRRGQEARLRCSPMKGHSHVYWYRQLPEEGLKFMVYLQKENIIDESGMPKERFSAEFPKEGPSILRIQQVVRGDSAAYFCASSVDRGPHGQPQHFGDGTRLSIL.

This chain links TRBV5-1 with TRBJ2-7; D is possibly TRBD1 (6 bases). This CDR3 region has 12 residues. Between the trimmed V and J ends, which lost 4 bases and 6 bases, there was a span of 11 bases. Germline CDR1 SGHRS, CDR2 YFSETQ. CDR3 in amino acids: CASSDTGIEQYF. DNA for the CDR3: TGCGCCAGCAGCGATACAGGGATCGAGCAGTACTTC.